The T cell receptor (beta chain) described here comes from a study of identical twins. Study-wide findings and caveats: Beta out-of-frame sequences showed weaker excess twin sharing.

Via MiXCR, TCRdb re-called the 5' RACE reads, giving one row per CDR3 protein. The sample lists some 500,000 distinct CDR3 sequences, roughly 13% occurring once. Per the germline V gene, CDR1 is LGHDT and CDR2 is YNNKEL (reference sequence). CDR3 size: 18 residues. In regard to this clonotype: The antigen is undetermined.

This same sample was also part of a study on yellow fever vaccine responses in identical twins.

Sequenced input: CD4+ T cells sorted from blood. The V call is TRBV3-1, the J call TRBJ2-3, with D hard to call. The receptor comes from a woman in her late teens or twenties in good health. CDR3 amino acids: CTIRRDLGMALRTDTQYF. CDR3 sequence (DNA): TGTACCATCAGGAGAGACTTAGGGATGGCTTTACGCACAGATACGCAGTATTTT.